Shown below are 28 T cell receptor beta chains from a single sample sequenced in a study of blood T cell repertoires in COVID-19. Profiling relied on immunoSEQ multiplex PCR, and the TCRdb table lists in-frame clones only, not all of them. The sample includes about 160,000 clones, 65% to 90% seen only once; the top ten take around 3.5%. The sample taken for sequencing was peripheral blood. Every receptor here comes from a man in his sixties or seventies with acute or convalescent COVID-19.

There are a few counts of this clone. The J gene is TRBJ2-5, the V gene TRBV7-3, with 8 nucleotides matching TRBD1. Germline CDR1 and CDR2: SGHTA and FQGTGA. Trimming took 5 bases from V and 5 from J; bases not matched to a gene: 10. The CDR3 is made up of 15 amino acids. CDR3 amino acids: CASSRTGTSRETQYF. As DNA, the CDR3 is TGTGCCAGCAGCCGGACAGGGACGAGTAGGGAGACCCAGTACTTC.

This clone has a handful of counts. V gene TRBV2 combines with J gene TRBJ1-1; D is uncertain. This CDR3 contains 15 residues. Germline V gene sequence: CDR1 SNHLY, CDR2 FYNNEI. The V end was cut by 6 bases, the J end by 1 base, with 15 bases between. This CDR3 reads CASRFQGRRNTEAFF. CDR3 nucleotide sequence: TGTGCCAGCAGGTTTCAAGGGAGGAGGAACACTGAAGCTTTCTTT.

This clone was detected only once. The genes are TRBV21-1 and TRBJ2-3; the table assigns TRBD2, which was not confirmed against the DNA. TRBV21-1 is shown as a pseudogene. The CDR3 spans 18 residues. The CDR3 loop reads CASSNSGQRDGGGDTQYF. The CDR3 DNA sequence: TGTGCCAGCAGCAACTCAGGTCAGCGGGACGGTGGTGGGGATACGCAGTATTTT.

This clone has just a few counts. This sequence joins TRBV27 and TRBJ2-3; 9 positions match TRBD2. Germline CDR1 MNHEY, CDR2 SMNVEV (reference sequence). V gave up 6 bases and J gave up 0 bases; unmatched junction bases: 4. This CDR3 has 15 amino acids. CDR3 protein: CASSLAGISTDTQYF. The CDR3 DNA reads TGTGCCAGCAGCCTAGCGGGAATAAGCACAGATACGCAGTATTTT.

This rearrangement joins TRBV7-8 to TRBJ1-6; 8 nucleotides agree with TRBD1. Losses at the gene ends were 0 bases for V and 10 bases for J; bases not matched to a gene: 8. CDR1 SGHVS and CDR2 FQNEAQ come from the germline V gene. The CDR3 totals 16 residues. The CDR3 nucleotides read TGTGCCAGCAGCTTAGCGCAGGGGGCGCAGGGATCACCCCTCCACTTT. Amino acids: CASSLAQGAQGSPLHF.

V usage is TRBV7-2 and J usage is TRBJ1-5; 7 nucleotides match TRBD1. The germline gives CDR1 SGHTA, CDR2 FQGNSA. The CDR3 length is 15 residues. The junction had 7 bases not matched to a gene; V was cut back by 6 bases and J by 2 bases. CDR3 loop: CASSTTGAGNQPQHF. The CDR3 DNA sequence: TGTGCCAGCAGTACCACAGGGGCGGGCAATCAGCCCCAGCATTTT.

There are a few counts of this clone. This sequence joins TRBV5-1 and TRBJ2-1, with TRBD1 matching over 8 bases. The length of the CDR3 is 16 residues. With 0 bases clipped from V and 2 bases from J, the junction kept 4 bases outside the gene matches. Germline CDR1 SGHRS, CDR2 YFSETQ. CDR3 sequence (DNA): TGCGCCAGCAGCTTGGTGGCAGGGGGCACCTACAATGAGCAGTTCTTC. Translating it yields CASSLVAGGTYNEQFF. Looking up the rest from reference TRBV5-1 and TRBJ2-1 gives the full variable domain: KAGVTQTPRYLIKTRGQQVTLSCSPISGHRSVSWYQQTPGQGLQFLFEYFSETQRNKGNFPGRFSGRQFSNSRSEMNVSTLELGDSALYLCASSLVAGGTYNEQFFGPGTRLTVL.

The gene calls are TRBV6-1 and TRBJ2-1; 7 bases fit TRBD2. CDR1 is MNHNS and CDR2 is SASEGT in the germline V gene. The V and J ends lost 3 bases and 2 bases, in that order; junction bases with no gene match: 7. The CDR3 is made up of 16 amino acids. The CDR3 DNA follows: TGTGCCAGCAGTGAGTCCGGGACTAACACCTACAATGAGCAGTTCTTC. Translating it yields CASSESGTNTYNEQFF.

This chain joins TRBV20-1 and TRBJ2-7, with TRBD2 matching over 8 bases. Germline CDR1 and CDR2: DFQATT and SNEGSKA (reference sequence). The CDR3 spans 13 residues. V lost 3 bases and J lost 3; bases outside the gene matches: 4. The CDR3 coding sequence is TGCAGTGCTAGTCCGAGCGGGGGCTACGAGCAGTACTTC. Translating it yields CSASPSGGYEQYF.

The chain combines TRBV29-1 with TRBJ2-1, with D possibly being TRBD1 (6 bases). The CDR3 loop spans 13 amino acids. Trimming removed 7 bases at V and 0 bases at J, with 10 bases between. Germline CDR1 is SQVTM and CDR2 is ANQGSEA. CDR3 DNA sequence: TGCAGCGAGAGGGGGTACTCCTACAATGAGCAGTTCTTC. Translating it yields CSERGYSYNEQFF.

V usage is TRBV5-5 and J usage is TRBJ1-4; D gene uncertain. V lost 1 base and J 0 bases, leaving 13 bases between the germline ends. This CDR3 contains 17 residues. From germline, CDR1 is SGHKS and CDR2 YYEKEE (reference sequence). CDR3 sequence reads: CASSLLSGPATNEKLFF. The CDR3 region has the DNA TGTGCCAGCAGCTTGTTGTCAGGCCCTGCAACTAATGAAAAACTGTTTTTT.

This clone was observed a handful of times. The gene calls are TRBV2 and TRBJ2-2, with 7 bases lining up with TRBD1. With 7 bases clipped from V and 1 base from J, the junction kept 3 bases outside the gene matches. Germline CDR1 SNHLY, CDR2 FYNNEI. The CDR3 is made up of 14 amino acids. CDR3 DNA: TGTGCCAGCACCAACAGGGGGAACACCGGGGAGCTGTTTTTT. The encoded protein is CASTNRGNTGELFF.

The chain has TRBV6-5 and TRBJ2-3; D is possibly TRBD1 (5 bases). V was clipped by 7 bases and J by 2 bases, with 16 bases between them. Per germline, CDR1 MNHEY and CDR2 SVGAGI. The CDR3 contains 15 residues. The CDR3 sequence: CASTDLGRTTDTQYF. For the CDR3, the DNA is TGTGCCAGCACCGACCTGGGGCGGACCACAGATACGCAGTATTTT.

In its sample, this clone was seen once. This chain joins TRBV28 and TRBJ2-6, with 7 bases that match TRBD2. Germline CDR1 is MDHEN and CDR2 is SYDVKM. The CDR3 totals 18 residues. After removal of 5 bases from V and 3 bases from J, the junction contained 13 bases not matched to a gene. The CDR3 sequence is CASSTPDAGVRGANVLTF. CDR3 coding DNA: TGTGCCAGCAGTACCCCCGACGCGGGAGTTCGTGGGGCCAACGTCCTGACTTTC.

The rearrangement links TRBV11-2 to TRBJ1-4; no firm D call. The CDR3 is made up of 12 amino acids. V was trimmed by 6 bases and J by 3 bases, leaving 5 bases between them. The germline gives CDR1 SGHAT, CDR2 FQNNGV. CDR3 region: CASRSANEKLFF. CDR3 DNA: TGTGCCAGCAGATCAGCTAATGAAAAACTGTTTTTT.

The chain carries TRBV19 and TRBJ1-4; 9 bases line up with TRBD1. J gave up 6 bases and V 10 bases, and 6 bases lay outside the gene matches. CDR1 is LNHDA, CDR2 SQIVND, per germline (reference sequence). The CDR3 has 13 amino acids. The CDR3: CATEDRGYEKLFF. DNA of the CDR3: TGTGCCACCGAGGACAGGGGTTATGAAAAACTGTTTTTT.

The CDR3 reads CASSIFFGGNQPQHF. As DNA, the CDR3 is TGTGCCAGTAGTATTTTTTTCGGGGGGAATCAGCCCCAGCATTTT. This chain uses TRBV19 with TRBJ1-5; tentative D call: TRBD1 (5 bases). The CDR3 contains 15 residues. Germline V gene data show CDR1 as LNHDA and CDR2 as SQIVND (reference sequence). V shed 3 bases and J shed 4 bases, with 13 bases lying between them. Based on the CDR3 plus reference TRBV19 and TRBJ1-5, the full variable domain is DGGITQSPKYLFRKEGQNVTLSCEQNLNHDAMYWYRQDPGQGLRLIYYSQIVNDFQKGDIAEGYSVSREKKESFPLTVTSAQKNPTAFYLCASSIFFGGNQPQHFGDGTRLSIL.

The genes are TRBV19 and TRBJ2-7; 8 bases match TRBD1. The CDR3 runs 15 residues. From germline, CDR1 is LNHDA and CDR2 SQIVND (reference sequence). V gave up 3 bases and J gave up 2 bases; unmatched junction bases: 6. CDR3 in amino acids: CASSIAGDRTYEQYF. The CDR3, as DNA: TGTGCCAGTAGTATTGCTGGGGACAGGACCTACGAGCAGTACTTC.

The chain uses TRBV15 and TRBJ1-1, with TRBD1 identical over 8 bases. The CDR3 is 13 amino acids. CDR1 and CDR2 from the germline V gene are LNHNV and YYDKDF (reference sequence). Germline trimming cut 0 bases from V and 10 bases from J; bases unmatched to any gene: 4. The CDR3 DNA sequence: TGTGCCACCAGCAGAGATCCCGGACAGGGAGCTTTCTTT. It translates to CATSRDPGQGAFF.

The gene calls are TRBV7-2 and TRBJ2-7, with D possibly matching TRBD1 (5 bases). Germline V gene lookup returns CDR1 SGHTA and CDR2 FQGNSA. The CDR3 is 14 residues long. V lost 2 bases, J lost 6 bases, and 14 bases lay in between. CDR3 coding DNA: TGTGCCAGCAGCTTACAGGGTGGAATAGGCGAGCAGTACTTC. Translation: CASSLQGGIGEQYF.

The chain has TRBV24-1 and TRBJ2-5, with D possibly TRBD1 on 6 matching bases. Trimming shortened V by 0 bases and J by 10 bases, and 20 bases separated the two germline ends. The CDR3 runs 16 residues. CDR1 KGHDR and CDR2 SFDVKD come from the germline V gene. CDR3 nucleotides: TGTGCCACCAGTGATTTGAAACAGGGCGCGGTAAGGGACCAGTACTTC. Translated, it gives CATSDLKQGAVRDQYF.

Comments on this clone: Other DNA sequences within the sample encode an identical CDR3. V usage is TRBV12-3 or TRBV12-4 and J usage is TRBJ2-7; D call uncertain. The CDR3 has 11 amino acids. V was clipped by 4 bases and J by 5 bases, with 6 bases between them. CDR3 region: CASSSLHEQYF. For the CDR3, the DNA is TGTGCCAGCAGTTCTCTCCACGAGCAGTACTTC.

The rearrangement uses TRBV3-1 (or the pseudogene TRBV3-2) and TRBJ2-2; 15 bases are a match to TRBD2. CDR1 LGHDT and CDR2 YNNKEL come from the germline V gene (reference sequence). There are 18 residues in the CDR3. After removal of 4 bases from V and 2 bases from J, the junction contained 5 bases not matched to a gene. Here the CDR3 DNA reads TGTGCCAGCAGCCGGGGACTAGCGGGAGGACCCAACACCGGGGAGCTGTTTTTT. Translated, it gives CASSRGLAGGPNTGELFF.

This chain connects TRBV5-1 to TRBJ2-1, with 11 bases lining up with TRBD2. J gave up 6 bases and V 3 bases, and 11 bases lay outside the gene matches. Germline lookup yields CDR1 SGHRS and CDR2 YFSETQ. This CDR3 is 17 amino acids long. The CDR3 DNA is TGCGCCAGCAGCTCGGACCTAGCGGGAGGTGAAGGCAATGAGCAGTTCTTC. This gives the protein CASSSDLAGGEGNEQFF.

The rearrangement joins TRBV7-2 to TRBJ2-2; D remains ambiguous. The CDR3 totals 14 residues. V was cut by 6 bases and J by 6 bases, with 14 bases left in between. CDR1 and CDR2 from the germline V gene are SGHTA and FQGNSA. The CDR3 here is CASRVLGAAGELFF. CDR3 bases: TGTGCCAGCAGAGTCTTAGGCGCGGCCGGGGAGCTGTTTTTT.

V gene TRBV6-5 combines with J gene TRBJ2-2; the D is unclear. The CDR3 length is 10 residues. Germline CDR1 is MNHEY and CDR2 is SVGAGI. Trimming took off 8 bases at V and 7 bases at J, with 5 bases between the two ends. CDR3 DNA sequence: TGTGCCAGCCACGGCGGGGAGCTGTTTTTT. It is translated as CASHGGELFF.

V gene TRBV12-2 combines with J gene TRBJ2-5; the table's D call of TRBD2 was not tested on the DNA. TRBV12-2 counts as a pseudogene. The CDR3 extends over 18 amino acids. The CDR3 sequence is CASRWGLAGGPFLETQYF. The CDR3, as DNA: TGTGCAAGTCGCTGGGGACTAGCGGGAGGGCCGTTCTTGGAGACCCAGTACTTC.

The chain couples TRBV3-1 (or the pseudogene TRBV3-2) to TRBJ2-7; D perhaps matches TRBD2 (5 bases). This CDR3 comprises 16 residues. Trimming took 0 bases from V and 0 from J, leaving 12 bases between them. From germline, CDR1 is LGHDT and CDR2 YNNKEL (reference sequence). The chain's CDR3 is CASSQDLGLGSYEQYF. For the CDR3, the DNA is TGTGCCAGCAGCCAAGATTTAGGACTGGGCTCCTACGAGCAGTACTTC.